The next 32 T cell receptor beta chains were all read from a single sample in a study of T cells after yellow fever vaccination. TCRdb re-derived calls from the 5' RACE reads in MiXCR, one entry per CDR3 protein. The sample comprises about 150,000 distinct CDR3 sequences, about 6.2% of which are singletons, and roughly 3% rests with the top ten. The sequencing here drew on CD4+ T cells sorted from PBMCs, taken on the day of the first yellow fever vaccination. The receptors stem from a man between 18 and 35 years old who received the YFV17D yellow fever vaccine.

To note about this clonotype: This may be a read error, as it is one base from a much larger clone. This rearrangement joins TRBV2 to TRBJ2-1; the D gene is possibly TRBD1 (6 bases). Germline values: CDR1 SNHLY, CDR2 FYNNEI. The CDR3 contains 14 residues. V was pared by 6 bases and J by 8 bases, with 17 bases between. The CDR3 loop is CASRVTGSSDEQFF. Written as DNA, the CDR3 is TGTGCCAGCAGGGTTACAGGGAGCAGCGATGAGCAGTTCTTC.

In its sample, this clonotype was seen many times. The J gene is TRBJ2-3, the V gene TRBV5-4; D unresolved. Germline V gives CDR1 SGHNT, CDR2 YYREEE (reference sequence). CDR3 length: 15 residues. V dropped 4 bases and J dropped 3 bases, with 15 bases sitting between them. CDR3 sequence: CASSANRQDTDTQYF. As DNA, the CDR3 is TGTGCCAGCAGCGCGAACCGGCAGGATACAGATACGCAGTATTTT.

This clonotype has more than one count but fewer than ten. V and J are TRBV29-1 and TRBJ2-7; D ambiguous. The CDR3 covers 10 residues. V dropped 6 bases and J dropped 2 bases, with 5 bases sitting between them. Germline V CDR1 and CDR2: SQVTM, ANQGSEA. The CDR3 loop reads CSVVPYEQYF. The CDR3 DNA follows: TGCAGCGTAGTCCCCTACGAGCAGTACTTC.

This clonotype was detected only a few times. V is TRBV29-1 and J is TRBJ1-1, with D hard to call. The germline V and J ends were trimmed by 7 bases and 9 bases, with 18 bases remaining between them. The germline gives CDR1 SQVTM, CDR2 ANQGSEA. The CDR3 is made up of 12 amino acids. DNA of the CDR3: TGCAGCGGAATGATAGACATAGGGAAAGCTTTCTTT. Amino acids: CSGMIDIGKAFF.

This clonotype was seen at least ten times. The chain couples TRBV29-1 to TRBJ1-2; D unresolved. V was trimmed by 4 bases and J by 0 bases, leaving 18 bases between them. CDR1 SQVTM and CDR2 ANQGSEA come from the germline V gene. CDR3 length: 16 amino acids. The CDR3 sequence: CSVAMGSSSTNYGYTF. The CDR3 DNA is TGCAGCGTTGCTATGGGATCTTCATCGACTAACTATGGCTACACCTTC.

CDR3 region: CASSQSSGDYNEQFF. CDR3 in DNA: TGTGCCAGCAGCCAATCCAGCGGGGACTACAATGAGCAGTTCTTC. This rearrangement joins TRBV3-1 to TRBJ2-1; 7 bases fit TRBD2. V lost 2 bases to trimming and J lost 3 bases; unmatched junction nucleotides: 4. CDR1 LGHDT and CDR2 YNNKEL come from the germline V gene (reference sequence). The CDR3 runs to 15 residues.

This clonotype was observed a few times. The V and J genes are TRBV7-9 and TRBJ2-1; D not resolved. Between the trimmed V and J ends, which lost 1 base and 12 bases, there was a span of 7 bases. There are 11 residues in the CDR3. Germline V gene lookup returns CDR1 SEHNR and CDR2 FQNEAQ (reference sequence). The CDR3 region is CASSLEMAQFF. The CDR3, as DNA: TGTGCCAGCAGCTTAGAGATGGCGCAGTTCTTC.

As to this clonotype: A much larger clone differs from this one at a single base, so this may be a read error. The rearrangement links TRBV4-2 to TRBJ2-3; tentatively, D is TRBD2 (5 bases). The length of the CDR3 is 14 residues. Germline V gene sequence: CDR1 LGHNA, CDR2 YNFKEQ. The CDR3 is CASSQVSSTDTQFF. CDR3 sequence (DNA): TGTGCCAGCAGCCAAGTCTCTAGCACAGATACGCAGTTTTTT.

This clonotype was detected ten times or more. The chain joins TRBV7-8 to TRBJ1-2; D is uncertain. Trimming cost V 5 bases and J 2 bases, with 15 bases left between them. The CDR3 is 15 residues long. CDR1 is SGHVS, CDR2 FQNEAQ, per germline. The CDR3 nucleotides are TGTGCCAGCAGCAATAAGCTGGCCGGAAACTATGGCTACACCTTC. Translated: CASSNKLAGNYGYTF.

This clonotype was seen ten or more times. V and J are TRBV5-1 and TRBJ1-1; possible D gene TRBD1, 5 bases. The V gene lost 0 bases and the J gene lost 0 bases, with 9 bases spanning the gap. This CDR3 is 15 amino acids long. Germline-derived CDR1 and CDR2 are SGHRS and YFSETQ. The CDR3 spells CASSLAGGMNTEAFF. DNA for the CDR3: TGCGCCAGCAGCTTGGCCGGGGGGATGAACACTGAAGCTTTCTTT. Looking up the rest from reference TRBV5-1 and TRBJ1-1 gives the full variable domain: KAGVTQTPRYLIKTRGQQVTLSCSPISGHRSVSWYQQTPGQGLQFLFEYFSETQRNKGNFPGRFSGRQFSNSRSEMNVSTLELGDSALYLCASSLAGGMNTEAFFGQGTRLTVV.

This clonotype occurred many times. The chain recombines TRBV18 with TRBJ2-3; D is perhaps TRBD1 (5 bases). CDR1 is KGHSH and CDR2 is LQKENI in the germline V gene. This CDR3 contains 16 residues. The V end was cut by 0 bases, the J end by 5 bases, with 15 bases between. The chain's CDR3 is CASSPPNQGPRDTQYF. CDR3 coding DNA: TGTGCCAGCTCACCACCTAACCAGGGCCCGCGAGATACGCAGTATTTT.

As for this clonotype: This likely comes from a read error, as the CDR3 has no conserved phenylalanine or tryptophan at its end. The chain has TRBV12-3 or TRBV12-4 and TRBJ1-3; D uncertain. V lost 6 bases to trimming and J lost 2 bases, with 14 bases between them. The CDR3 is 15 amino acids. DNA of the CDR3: TGTGCCAGCAGCGACCCACCCGTTCCTGGAAACACCATATATTCT. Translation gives CASSDPPVPGNTIYS.

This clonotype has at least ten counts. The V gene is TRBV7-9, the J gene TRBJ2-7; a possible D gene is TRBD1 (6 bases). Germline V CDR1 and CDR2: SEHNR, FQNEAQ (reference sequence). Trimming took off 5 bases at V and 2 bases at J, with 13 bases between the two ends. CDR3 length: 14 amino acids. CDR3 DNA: TGTGCCAGCAGCCTGGGGACACTGGCCTACGAGCAGTACTTC. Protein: CASSLGTLAYEQYF. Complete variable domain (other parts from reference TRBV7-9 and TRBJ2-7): DTGVSQNPRHKITKRGQNVTFRCDPISEHNRLYWYRQTLGQGPEFLTYFQNEAQLEKSRLLSDRFSAERPKGSFSTLEIQRTEQGDSAMYLCASSLGTLAYEQYFGPGTRLTVT.

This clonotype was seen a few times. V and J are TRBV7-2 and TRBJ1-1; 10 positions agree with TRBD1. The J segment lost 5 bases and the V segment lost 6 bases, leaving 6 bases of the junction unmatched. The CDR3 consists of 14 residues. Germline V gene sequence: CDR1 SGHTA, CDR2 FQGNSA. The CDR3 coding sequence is TGTGCCAGCAGTAGGACAGGGGGTTTTACTGAAGCTTTCTTT. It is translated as CASSRTGGFTEAFF.

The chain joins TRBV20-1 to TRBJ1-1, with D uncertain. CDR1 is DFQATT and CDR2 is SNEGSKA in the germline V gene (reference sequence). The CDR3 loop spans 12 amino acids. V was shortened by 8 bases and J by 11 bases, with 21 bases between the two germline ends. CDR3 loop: CSSYEPGRWAFF. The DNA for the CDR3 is TGCAGTTCTTACGAGCCTGGGCGATGGGCTTTCTTT.

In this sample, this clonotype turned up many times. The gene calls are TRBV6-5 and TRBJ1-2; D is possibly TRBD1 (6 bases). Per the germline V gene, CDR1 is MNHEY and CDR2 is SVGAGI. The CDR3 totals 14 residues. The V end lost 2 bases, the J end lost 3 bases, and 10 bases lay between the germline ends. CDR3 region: CASSYQQGYYGYTF. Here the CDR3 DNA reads TGTGCCAGCAGTTACCAACAGGGATACTATGGCTACACCTTC.

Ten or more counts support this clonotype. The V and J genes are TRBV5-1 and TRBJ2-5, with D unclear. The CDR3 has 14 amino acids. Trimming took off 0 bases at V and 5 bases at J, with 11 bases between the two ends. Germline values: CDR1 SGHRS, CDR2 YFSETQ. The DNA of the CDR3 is TGCGCCAGCAGCTTGGTGCCTCAGGAGGAGACCCAGTACTTC. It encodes CASSLVPQEETQYF.

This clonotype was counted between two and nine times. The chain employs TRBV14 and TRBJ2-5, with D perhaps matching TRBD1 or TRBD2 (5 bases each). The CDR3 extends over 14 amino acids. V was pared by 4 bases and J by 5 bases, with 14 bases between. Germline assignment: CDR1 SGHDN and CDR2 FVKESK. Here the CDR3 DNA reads TGTGCCAGCAGCCCGTGGGACCGTAGGGAGACCCAGTACTTC. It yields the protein CASSPWDRRETQYF.

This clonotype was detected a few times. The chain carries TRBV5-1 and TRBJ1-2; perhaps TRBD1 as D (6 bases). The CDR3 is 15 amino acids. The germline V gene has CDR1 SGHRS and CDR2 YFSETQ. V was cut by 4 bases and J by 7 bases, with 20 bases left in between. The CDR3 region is CASSPSNRAESGYTF. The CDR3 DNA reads TGCGCCAGCAGCCCCTCCAACAGGGCAGAAAGTGGCTACACCTTC.

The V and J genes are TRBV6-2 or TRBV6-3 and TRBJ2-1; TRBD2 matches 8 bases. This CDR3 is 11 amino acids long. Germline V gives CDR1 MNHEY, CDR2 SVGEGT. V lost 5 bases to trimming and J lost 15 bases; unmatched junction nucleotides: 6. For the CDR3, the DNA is TGTGCCAGCAGTCAAGCGGGGGCGGCGTTCTTC. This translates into CASSQAGAAFF.

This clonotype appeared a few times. In nucleotides, the CDR3 is TGTGCCAGCAGCCCGGGGGCTACTGAAGCTTTCTTT. As protein: CASSPGATEAFF. V gene TRBV11-3 combines with J gene TRBJ1-1, with D tentatively TRBD1 (6 bases). V lost 5 bases, J lost 5 bases, and 9 bases lay in between. Germline V gives CDR1 SGHNT, CDR2 YENEEA. CDR3 length equals 12 residues.

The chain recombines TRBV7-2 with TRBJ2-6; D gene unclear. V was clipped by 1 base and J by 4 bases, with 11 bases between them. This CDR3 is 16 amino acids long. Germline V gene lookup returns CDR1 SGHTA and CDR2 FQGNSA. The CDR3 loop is CASSLGQAAGANVLTF. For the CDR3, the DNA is TGTGCCAGCAGCTTAGGGCAGGCGGCGGGGGCCAACGTCCTGACTTTC.

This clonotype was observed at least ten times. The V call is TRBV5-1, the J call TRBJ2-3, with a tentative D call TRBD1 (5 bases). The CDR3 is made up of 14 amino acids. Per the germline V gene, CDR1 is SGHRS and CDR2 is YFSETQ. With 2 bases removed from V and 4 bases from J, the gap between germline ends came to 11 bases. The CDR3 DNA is TGCGCCAGCAGCTTAGGGGCACCCCCAGATACGCAGTATTTT. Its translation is CASSLGAPPDTQYF.

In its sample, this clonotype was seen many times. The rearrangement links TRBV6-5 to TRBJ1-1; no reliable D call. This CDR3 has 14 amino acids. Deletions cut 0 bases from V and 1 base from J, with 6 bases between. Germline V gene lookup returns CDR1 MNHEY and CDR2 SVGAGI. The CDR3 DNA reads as TGTGCCAGCAGTTACTCGATAGAGAACACTGAAGCTTTCTTT. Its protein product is CASSYSIENTEAFF.

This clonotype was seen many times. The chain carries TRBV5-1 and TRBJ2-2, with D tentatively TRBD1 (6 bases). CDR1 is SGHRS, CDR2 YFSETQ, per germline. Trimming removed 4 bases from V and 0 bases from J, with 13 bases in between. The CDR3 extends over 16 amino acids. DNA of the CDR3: TGCGCCAGCAGCGGTGGACAGACCACGAACACCGGGGAGCTGTTTTTT. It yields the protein CASSGGQTTNTGELFF.

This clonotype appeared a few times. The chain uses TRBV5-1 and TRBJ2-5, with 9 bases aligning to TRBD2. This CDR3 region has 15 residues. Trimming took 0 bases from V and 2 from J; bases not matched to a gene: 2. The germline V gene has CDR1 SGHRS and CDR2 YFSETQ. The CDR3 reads CASSLASGEQETQYF. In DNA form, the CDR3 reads TGCGCCAGCAGCTTGGCTAGCGGGGAACAAGAGACCCAGTACTTC.

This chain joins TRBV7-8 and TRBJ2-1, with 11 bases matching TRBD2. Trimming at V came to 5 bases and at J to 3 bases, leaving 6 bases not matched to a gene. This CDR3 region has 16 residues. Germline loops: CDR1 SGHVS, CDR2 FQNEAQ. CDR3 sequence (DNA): TGTGCCAGCAGCCAGACTAGCGGGGCGTACTACAATGAGCAGTTCTTC. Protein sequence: CASSQTSGAYYNEQFF. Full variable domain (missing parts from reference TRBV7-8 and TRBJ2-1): GAGVSQSPRYKVAKRGQDVALRCDPISGHVSLFWYQQALGQGPEFLTYFQNEAQLDKSGLPSDRFFAERPEGSVSTLKIQRTQQEDSAVYLCASSQTSGAYYNEQFFGPGTRLTVL.

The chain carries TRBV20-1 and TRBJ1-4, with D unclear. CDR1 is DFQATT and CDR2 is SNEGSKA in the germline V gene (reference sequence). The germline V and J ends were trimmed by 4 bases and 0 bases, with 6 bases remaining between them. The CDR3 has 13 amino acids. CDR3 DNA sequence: TGCAGTGCTATGAATCCAACTAATGAAAAACTGTTTTTT. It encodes CSAMNPTNEKLFF.

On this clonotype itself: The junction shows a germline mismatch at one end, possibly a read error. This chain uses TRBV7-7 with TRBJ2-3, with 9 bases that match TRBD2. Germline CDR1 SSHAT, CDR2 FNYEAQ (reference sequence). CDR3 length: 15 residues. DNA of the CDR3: TGTGCTAGCAGCCCCCTCCTAGCGGGGTGCGGTACGCAGTATTTT. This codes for CASSPLLAGCGTQYF. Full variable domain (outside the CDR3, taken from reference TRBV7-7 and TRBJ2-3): GAGVSQSPRYKVTKRGQDVTLRCDPISSHATLYWYQQALGQGPEFLTYFNYEAQPDKSGLPSDRFSAERPEGSISTLTIQRTEQRDSAMYRCASSPLLAGCGTQYFGPGTRLTVL.

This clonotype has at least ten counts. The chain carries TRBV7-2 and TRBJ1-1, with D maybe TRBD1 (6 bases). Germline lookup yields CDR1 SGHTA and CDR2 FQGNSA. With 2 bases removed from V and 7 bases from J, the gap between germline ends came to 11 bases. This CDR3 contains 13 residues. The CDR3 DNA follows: TGTGCCAGCAGCTTAAACAGGGTTGTTGAAGCTTTCTTT. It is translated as CASSLNRVVEAFF.

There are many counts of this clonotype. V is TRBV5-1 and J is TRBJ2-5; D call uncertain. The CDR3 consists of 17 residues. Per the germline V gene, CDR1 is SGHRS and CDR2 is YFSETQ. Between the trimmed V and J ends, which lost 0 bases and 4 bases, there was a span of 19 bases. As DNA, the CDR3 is TGCGCCAGCAGCTTGGCACCGATACCCAGGCCCGGAGAGACCCAGTACTTC. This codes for CASSLAPIPRPGETQYF. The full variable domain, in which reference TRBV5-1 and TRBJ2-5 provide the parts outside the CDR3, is KAGVTQTPRYLIKTRGQQVTLSCSPISGHRSVSWYQQTPGQGLQFLFEYFSETQRNKGNFPGRFSGRQFSNSRSEMNVSTLELGDSALYLCASSLAPIPRPGETQYFGPGTRLLVL.

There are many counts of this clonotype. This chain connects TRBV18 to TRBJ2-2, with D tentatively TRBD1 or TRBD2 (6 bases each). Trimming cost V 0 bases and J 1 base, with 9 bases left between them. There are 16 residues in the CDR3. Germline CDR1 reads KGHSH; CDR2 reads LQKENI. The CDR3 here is CASSPPGGRNTGELFF. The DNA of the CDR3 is TGTGCCAGCTCACCACCGGGGGGCCGGAACACCGGGGAGCTGTTTTTT.